This record covers a single T cell receptor beta chain. Its specificity is not known. The V and J ends lost 0 bases and 8 bases respectively, with 11 bases between them. In germline, CDR1 is DFQATT, CDR2 SNEGSKA (reference sequence). The CDR3 is 13 amino acids. No fewer than 5.5 micrograms of total RNA were isolated from every sample. This specimen belongs to a study of blood T cells in healthy people across ages. A second PCR, run for about 7 to 11 cycles, used a sample-barcoded 5' primer plus a J-beta primer mix. TCRdb analysed the 5' RACE reads with MiXCR anew, one entry per CDR3 protein. The sample includes around 800,000 distinct CDR3 sequences, about 45% of them seen just once. Notes on the study in general: Unsorted PBMC input precluded a conclusive naive versus antigen-experienced comparison. A greater number of naive CD4+ cells and higher diversity distinguished long-lived donors from aged donors.

The chain recombines TRBV20-1 with TRBJ2-1; D is ambiguous. The sequencing input was blood. This TCR came from a man aged 80 or over in good health. CDR3 sequence (DNA): TGCAGTGCTAGAGACCCGGGTTTGGATGAGCAGTTCTTC. Amino acids: CSARDPGLDEQFF.